This TCR beta chain was captured in a study of post-analysis software for immune sequencing data. Study-wide background: In terms of disease course, relapsing-remitting, secondary progressive and progressive-relapsing multiple sclerosis were included. Notes on the study in general: In patients, about 5 TRBV segments were more frequent than in controls, with TRBV5-6, TRBV5-1 and TRBV20-1 among them.

TCR beta libraries were prepared from cDNA with unique molecular identifiers. In TCRdb, the PCR reads were re-called with MiXCR into one record per CDR3 protein. The data contain 500,000 to 600,000 distinct CDR3 sequences, 44% of them singletons. On this clonotype itself: Antigen specificity is unknown.

Germline-derived CDR1 and CDR2 are SGHRS and YFSETQ. This CDR3 has 14 residues. The germline V and J ends were trimmed by 3 bases and 4 bases, with 14 bases remaining between them. The clonotype originates from a girl between 10 and 17 years old with multiple sclerosis. Input material: blood. The chain couples TRBV5-1 to TRBJ2-7; possible D gene TRBD2, 5 bases. The CDR3 reads CASSSARTGYEQYF. CDR3 nucleotides: TGCGCCAGCAGCTCCGCCCGTACGGGATACGAGCAGTACTTC.